The 27 T cell receptor beta chains below were found in one sample sequenced in a study of T-cell reconstitution after alpha-beta-depleted transplantation in children. Preparing the TCRbeta library involved the use of unique molecular identifiers. TCRdb itself ran the PCR reads through MiXCR, one entry per CDR3 protein. The profile shows fewer than 1 million distinct CDR3 sequences, roughly 15% of them singletons. This material consisted of PBMCs, mostly from graft donor cells, taken 360 days after TCRalphabeta/CD19-depleted stem cell transplant. Receptors originate from a male patient aged 10 to 17 who had a stem cell transplant for acute lymphoblastic leukemia, so the T cells may come from the graft donor.

In this sample, this clonotype turned up a few times. The chain employs TRBV12-5 and TRBJ2-4; 7 bases agree with TRBD2. CDR1 LGHNT and CDR2 FRNRAP come from the germline V gene. The CDR3 has 17 residues. V shed 5 bases, J shed 2 bases, and the junction held 12 bases outside the gene matches. CDR3 residues: CASGPEGGSSTKNIQYF. CDR3 DNA sequence: TGTGCTAGTGGTCCTGAGGGCGGGAGCAGTACCAAAAACATTCAGTACTTC.

At least ten counts were recorded for this clonotype. V gene TRBV29-1 combines with J gene TRBJ2-7, with a possible D match to TRBD1 (7 bases). Looked up from germline, CDR1 is SQVTM and CDR2 is ANQGSEA. CDR3 length: 13 amino acids. The V gene lost 7 bases and the J gene lost 0 bases, with 13 bases spanning the gap. CDR3 loop: CSAGDSFSYEQYF. CDR3 nucleotides: TGCAGCGCGGGGGACAGTTTCTCCTACGAGCAGTACTTC.

The chain carries TRBV19 and TRBJ1-3, with a possible D match to TRBD1 (6 bases). With 9 bases removed from V and 0 bases from J, the gap between germline ends came to 18 bases. The CDR3 has 16 amino acids. Germline CDR1 reads LNHDA; CDR2 reads SQIVND (reference sequence). The CDR3 sequence: CASEQGAPRSGNTIYF. DNA for the CDR3: TGTGCCAGCGAACAGGGCGCTCCCCGCTCTGGAAACACCATATATTTT.

This clonotype was seen only a few times. The J gene is TRBJ2-4, the V gene TRBV5-5; 15 bases are a match to TRBD2. There are 18 residues in the CDR3. With V trimmed by 3 bases and J by 3 bases, 7 bases remained unmatched. CDR1 and CDR2 (germline): SGHKS, YYEKEE (reference sequence). The CDR3 here is CASSSGLAGGRGKNIQYF. The CDR3 region has the DNA TGTGCCAGCAGCTCGGGACTAGCGGGAGGAAGGGGCAAAAACATTCAGTACTTC. The full variable domain, with the rest looked up from reference TRBV5-5 and TRBJ2-4, is DAGVTQSPTHLIKTRGQQVTLRCSPISGHKSVSWYQQVLGQGPQFIFQYYEKEERGRGNFPDRFSARQFPNYSSELNVNALLLGDSALYLCASSSGLAGGRGKNIQYFGAGTRLSVL.

The V gene is TRBV20-1, the J gene TRBJ2-1, with unresolved D. The CDR3 has 14 residues. From germline, CDR1 is DFQATT and CDR2 SNEGSKA (reference sequence). Deletions cut 4 bases from V and 0 bases from J, with 10 bases between. DNA for the CDR3: TGCAGTGCTATGGAAATGAGCTCCTACAATGAGCAGTTCTTC. Protein sequence: CSAMEMSSYNEQFF.

J is TRBJ1-1 and V is TRBV20-1; D is perhaps TRBD1 (6 bases). V lost 6 bases and J 0 bases, leaving 17 bases between the germline ends. Germline assignment: CDR1 DFQATT and CDR2 SNEGSKA (reference sequence). The CDR3 has 15 amino acids. CDR3 sequence: CSASGGGGLNTEAFF. The DNA for the CDR3 is TGCAGTGCCTCCGGAGGGGGGGGACTGAACACTGAAGCTTTCTTT.

This clonotype was picked up many times. The rearrangement uses TRBV24-1 and TRBJ2-3, with 10 bases matching TRBD2. In germline, CDR1 is KGHDR, CDR2 SFDVKD. V shed 9 bases and J 4 bases; nucleotides not matched to a gene: 15. The CDR3 extends over 17 amino acids. The CDR3 loop reads CATRGHGLADGADTQYF. For the CDR3, the DNA is TGTGCCACCCGAGGCCACGGACTAGCGGACGGGGCAGATACGCAGTATTTT.

This chain connects TRBV4-2 to TRBJ2-7; 9 nucleotides match TRBD2. Germline trimming cut 4 bases from V and 5 bases from J; bases unmatched to any gene: 12. The CDR3 is 16 residues long. Germline CDR1 LGHNA, CDR2 YNFKEQ. For the CDR3, the DNA is TGTGCCAGCAGCCTATCCCCGGGACTAGCTGGGAACGAGCAGTACTTC. It translates to CASSLSPGLAGNEQYF.

This clonotype was counted between two and nine times. The CDR3 protein is CASSFSGRADSQYF. In DNA form, the CDR3 reads TGTGCCAGCAGCTTTAGCGGGAGGGCCGATTCGCAGTATTTT. J is TRBJ2-3 and V is TRBV9; 11 nucleotides align to TRBD2. CDR1 is SGDLS and CDR2 is YYNGEE in the germline V gene. CDR3 length equals 14 residues. The V gene end was trimmed by 4 bases and the J gene end by 10 bases; junction bases not matched to a gene: 8.

This clonotype was recorded many times. V gene TRBV12-3 or TRBV12-4 combines with J gene TRBJ2-5; unclear D gene. V gave up 5 bases and J gave up 0 bases, with 13 bases separating them. The CDR3 is made up of 15 amino acids. CDR3 nucleotides: TGTGCCAGCAGTCCGACGCACCGTTACCAAGAGACCCAGTACTTC. Its translation: CASSPTHRYQETQYF.

There are many counts of this clonotype. This chain uses TRBV20-1 with TRBJ2-5, with D unclear. Germline V gene sequence: CDR1 DFQATT, CDR2 SNEGSKA (reference sequence). The germline V and J ends were trimmed by 0 bases and 1 base, with 12 bases remaining between them. This CDR3 contains 15 residues. The DNA for the CDR3 is TGCAGTGCTAGAGATGGCGACACGGGCCAAGAGACCCAGTACTTC. As protein: CSARDGDTGQETQYF.

This clonotype was seen more than once but under ten times. The V gene is TRBV3-1, the J gene TRBJ1-3, with D perhaps TRBD1 (6 bases). The ends were cut back, 0 bases at V and 5 bases at J, with 17 bases in the middle. Germline V gives CDR1 LGHDT, CDR2 YNNKEL (reference sequence). The CDR3 is 17 residues long. DNA of the CDR3: TGTGCCAGCAGCCAAGAAGGGGGGAGTACTGTACGAAACACCATATATTTT. Translated: CASSQEGGSTVRNTIYF.

There are many counts of this clonotype. The chain recombines TRBV7-2 with TRBJ2-1; 8 nucleotides align to TRBD2. Losses at the gene ends were 4 bases for V and 0 bases for J; bases not matched to a gene: 5. CDR3 length: 16 amino acids. The germline V gene has CDR1 SGHTA and CDR2 FQGNSA. CDR3 amino acids: CASSSTGTSSYNEQFF. CDR3 DNA: TGTGCCAGCAGCTCCACCGGGACTAGCTCCTACAATGAGCAGTTCTTC.

The J gene is TRBJ2-1, the V gene TRBV20-1; 9 bases map to TRBD2. Per germline, CDR1 DFQATT and CDR2 SNEGSKA (reference sequence). Trimming at V came to 8 bases and at J to 6 bases, leaving 8 bases not matched to a gene. The CDR3 loop spans 13 amino acids. The CDR3: CSLPGLAFNEQFF. The CDR3 coding sequence is TGCAGTTTACCGGGACTAGCATTCAATGAGCAGTTCTTC.

A few counts support this clonotype. The chain couples TRBV2 to TRBJ2-3; D is uncertain. The ends were cut back, 6 bases at V and 10 bases at J, with 14 bases in the middle. The CDR3 loop spans 12 amino acids. From germline, CDR1 is SNHLY and CDR2 FYNNEI. CDR3 sequence reads: CASRVTLGAQYF. CDR3 nucleotide sequence: TGTGCCAGCAGAGTGACTCTTGGAGCGCAGTATTTT.

This clonotype was detected only a few times. The chain combines TRBV5-8 with TRBJ2-1, with TRBD2 identical over 7 bases. Germline lookup yields CDR1 SGHTS and CDR2 YDEGEE. The CDR3 is made up of 17 amino acids. The J segment lost 9 bases and the V segment lost 3 bases, leaving 18 bases of the junction unmatched. The CDR3: CASSSGRGGRRLREQFF. As DNA, the CDR3 is TGTGCCAGCAGCTCGGGGCGAGGCGGGAGAAGGCTCCGTGAGCAGTTCTTC.

This clonotype was counted only a few times. This chain joins TRBV11-2 and TRBJ2-5; D is perhaps TRBD1 or TRBD2 (5 bases each). Deletions cut 5 bases from V and 7 bases from J, with 14 bases between. The germline V gene has CDR1 SGHAT and CDR2 FQNNGV. The CDR3 has 13 amino acids. CDR3 in amino acids: CASSPPGGGTQYF. CDR3 sequence (DNA): TGTGCCAGCAGCCCCCCTGGTGGGGGGACCCAGTACTTC. Complete variable domain (other parts from reference TRBV11-2 and TRBJ2-5): EAGVAQSPRYKIIEKRQSVAFWCNPISGHATLYWYQQILGQGPKLLIQFQNNGVVDDSQLPKDRFSAERLKGVDSTLKIQPAKLEDSAVYLCASSPPGGGTQYFGPGTRLLVL.

This clonotype has ten or more counts. V and J are TRBV20-1 and TRBJ2-7, with 10 bases fitting TRBD2. The CDR3 is 12 residues long. Germline assignment: CDR1 DFQATT and CDR2 SNEGSKA (reference sequence). The CDR3 coding sequence is TGCAGAGCGGGAGGGAAATCCTACGAGCAGTACTTC. This codes for CRAGGKSYEQYF.

This clonotype was seen only a few times. The chain joins TRBV18 to TRBJ2-7, with D tentatively TRBD2 (5 bases). The CDR3 runs to 16 residues. Germline lookup yields CDR1 KGHSH and CDR2 LQKENI. Trimming took off 2 bases at V and 0 bases at J, with 14 bases between the two ends. The CDR3 DNA reads as TGTGCCAGCTCACCAGTAGCGTTGGGAAGCTCCTACGAGCAGTACTTC. Its translation is CASSPVALGSSYEQYF.

The gene calls are TRBV4-2 and TRBJ2-7; D is unclear. Germline assignment: CDR1 LGHNA and CDR2 YNFKEQ. With 1 base removed from V and 3 bases from J, the gap between germline ends came to 10 bases. The CDR3 runs 14 residues. The CDR3 here is CASSQGITNYEQYF. The CDR3 DNA sequence: TGTGCCAGCAGCCAAGGCATTACAAACTACGAGCAGTACTTC.

The table lists this clonotype with a few counts. The chain uses TRBV7-6 and TRBJ2-5; 7 bases agree with TRBD2. This CDR3 has 19 amino acids. With 0 bases clipped from V and 3 bases from J, the junction kept 16 bases outside the gene matches. CDR1 and CDR2 (germline): SGHVS, FNYEAQ. The CDR3 sequence: CASSLARIQAGTKKETQYF. CDR3 DNA: TGTGCCAGCAGCTTAGCGCGGATTCAAGCGGGAACTAAAAAAGAGACCCAGTACTTC.

There are a few counts of this clonotype. J is TRBJ2-1 and V is TRBV5-1, with 9 positions matching TRBD2. The CDR3 extends over 17 amino acids. The V and J ends lost 4 bases and 8 bases, in that order; junction bases with no gene match: 16. CDR1 is SGHRS, CDR2 YFSETQ, per germline. The CDR3 DNA reads as TGCGCCAGCAGCCCACGACATAGCGGGGGCATACGGTATGAGCAGTTCTTC. Translation: CASSPRHSGGIRYEQFF.

Many counts were recorded for this clonotype. The CDR3 bases are TGTGCCAGCAGCCCCCTGAAGATCTATCAAGAGACCCAGTACTTC. It codes for CASSPLKIYQETQYF. The gene calls are TRBV7-6 and TRBJ2-5; D unresolved. The germline V and J ends were trimmed by 5 bases and 2 bases, with 15 bases remaining between them. The CDR3 extends over 15 amino acids. Germline V gives CDR1 SGHVS, CDR2 FNYEAQ.

This clonotype has a handful of counts. The chain combines TRBV3-1 with TRBJ1-5; perhaps TRBD1 as D (5 bases). The CDR3 totals 17 residues. Germline V gives CDR1 LGHDT, CDR2 YNNKEL (reference sequence). Trimming removed 0 bases from V and 8 bases from J, with 20 bases in between. The CDR3 region is CASSQDYGGKGLKPQHF. The CDR3 DNA follows: TGTGCCAGCAGCCAAGACTACGGCGGGAAGGGGTTGAAGCCCCAGCATTTT. The full variable domain, completed using reference TRBV3-1 and TRBJ1-5, is DTAVSQTPKYLVTQMGNDKSIKCEQNLGHDTMYWYKQDSKKFLKIMFSYNNKELIINETVPNRFSPKSPDKAHLNLHINSLELGDSAVYFCASSQDYGGKGLKPQHFGDGTRLSIL.

The chain has TRBV6-1 and TRBJ2-5; a weak D match, TRBD2 (6 bases). The CDR3 has 16 amino acids. The V end lost 4 bases, the J end lost 6 bases, and 21 bases lay between the germline ends. Germline CDR1 MNHNS, CDR2 SASEGT. The CDR3 loop is CASSGGTSSSRKTQYF. CDR3 nucleotide sequence: TGTGCCAGCAGTGGTGGGACTTCTTCATCCAGGAAGACCCAGTACTTC.

The rearrangement uses TRBV18 and TRBJ2-1; D remains unclear. Germline V gene data show CDR1 as KGHSH and CDR2 as LQKENI. The CDR3 has 17 amino acids. V was shortened by 1 base and J by 0 bases, with 13 bases between the two germline ends. Written as DNA, the CDR3 is TGTGCCAGCTCACCACAAGACTTTCCGAGCTCCTACAATGAGCAGTTCTTC. Translating gives CASSPQDFPSSYNEQFF.

This clonotype was observed many times. The chain carries TRBV5-1 and TRBJ2-1; D gene uncertain. The CDR3 is 14 residues long. Trimming cost V 0 bases and J 5 bases, with 9 bases left between them. Germline V gene data show CDR1 as SGHRS and CDR2 as YFSETQ. CDR3 bases: TGCGCCAGCAGCTTGGTGTCCTTAAACAATGAGCAGTTCTTC. Translating it yields CASSLVSLNNEQFF.